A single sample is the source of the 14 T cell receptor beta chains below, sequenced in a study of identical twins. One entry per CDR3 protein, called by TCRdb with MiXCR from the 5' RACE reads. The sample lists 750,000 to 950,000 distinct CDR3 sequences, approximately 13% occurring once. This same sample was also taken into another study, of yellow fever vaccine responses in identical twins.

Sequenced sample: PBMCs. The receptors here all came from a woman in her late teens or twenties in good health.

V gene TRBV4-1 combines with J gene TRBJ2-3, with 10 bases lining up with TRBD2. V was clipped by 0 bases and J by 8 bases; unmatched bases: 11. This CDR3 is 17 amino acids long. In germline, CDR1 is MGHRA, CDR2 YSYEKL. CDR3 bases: TGCGCCAGCAGCCAAGAAGGAGCGGGGGGGCTTGGAGGTACGCAGTATTTT. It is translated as CASSQEGAGGLGGTQYF.

The CDR3 coding sequence is TGTGCCACCAGTGACACGGGACTAGCGGGAGGGTATGAGCAGTTCTTC. It encodes CATSDTGLAGGYEQFF. The chain recombines TRBV24-1 with TRBJ2-1, with 16 nucleotides matching TRBD2. Per germline, CDR1 KGHDR and CDR2 SFDVKD. Germline trimming cut 4 bases from V and 8 bases from J; bases unmatched to any gene: 4. This CDR3 contains 16 residues.

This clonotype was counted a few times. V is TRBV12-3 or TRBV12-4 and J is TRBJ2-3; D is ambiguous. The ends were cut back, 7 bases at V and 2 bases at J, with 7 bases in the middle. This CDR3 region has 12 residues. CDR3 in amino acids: CASTQTTDTQYF. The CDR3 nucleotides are TGTGCCAGCACCCAGACCACAGATACGCAGTATTTT.

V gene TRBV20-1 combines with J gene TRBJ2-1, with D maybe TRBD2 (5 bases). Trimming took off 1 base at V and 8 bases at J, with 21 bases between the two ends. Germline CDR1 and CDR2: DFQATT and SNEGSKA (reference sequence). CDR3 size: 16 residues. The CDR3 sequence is CSARAARPTVGDEQFF. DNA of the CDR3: TGCAGTGCTAGAGCAGCCAGACCTACGGTCGGGGATGAGCAGTTCTTC.

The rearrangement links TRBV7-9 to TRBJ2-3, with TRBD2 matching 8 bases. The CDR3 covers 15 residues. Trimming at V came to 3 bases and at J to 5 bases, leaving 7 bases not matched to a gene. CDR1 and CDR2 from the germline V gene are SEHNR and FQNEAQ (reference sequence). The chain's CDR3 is CASSFGGLVRDTQYF. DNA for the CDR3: TGTGCCAGCAGCTTCGGGGGACTAGTGAGAGATACGCAGTATTTT.

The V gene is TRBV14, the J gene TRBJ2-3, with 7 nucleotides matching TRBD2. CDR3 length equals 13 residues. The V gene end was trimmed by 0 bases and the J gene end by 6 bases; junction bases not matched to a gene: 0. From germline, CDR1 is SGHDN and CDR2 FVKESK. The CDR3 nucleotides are TGTGCCAGCAGCCAAGAGCGGGGGGATACGCAGTATTTT. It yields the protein CASSQERGDTQYF.

CDR3 DNA: TGTGCCAGCTCACGAAGGGCTAGCGGGAGGTCCTACAATGAGCAGTTCTTC. Amino acid sequence: CASSRRASGRSYNEQFF. The chain has TRBV18 and TRBJ2-1; TRBD2 aligns across 11 bases. Germline CDR1 reads KGHSH; CDR2 reads LQKENI. The trim removed 4 bases at V and 1 base at J, leaving 6 bases unmatched. The CDR3 runs to 17 residues.

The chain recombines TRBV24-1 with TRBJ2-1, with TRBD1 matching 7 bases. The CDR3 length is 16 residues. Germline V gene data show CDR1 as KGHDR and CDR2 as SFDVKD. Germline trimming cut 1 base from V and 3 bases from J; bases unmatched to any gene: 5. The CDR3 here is CATSDFRDRSYNEQFF. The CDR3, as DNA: TGTGCCACCAGTGATTTCCGGGACAGAAGCTACAATGAGCAGTTCTTC.

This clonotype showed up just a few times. The CDR3 sequence is CASSILPGTGELFF. The CDR3 DNA follows: TGTGCCAGTAGTATTTTACCGGGGACCGGGGAGCTGTTTTTT. The chain links TRBV19 to TRBJ2-2, with a weak D call TRBD2 (5 bases). V was clipped by 3 bases and J by 5 bases, with 10 bases between them. CDR1 is LNHDA and CDR2 is SQIVND in the germline V gene (reference sequence). The CDR3 contains 14 residues.

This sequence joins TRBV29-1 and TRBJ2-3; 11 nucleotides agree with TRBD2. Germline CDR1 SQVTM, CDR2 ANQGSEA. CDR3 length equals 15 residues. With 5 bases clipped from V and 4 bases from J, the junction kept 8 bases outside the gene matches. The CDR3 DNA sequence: TGCAGCGTTTGGGGGACTAGCGGAGGGTCAGATACGCAGTATTTT. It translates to CSVWGTSGGSDTQYF.

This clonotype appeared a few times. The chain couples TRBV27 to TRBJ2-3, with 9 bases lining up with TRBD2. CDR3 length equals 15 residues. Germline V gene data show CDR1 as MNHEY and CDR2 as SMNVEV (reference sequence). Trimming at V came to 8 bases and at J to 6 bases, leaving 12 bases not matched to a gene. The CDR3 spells CASQVLGGGADTQYF. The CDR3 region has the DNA TGTGCCAGCCAAGTCCTGGGCGGGGGGGCGGATACGCAGTATTTT.

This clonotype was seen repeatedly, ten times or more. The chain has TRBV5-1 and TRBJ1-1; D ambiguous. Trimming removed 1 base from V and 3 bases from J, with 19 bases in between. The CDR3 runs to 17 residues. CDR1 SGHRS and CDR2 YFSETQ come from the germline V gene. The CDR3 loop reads CASSLSPRARGDTEAFF. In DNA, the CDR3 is TGCGCCAGCAGCTTGAGCCCAAGAGCGCGAGGTGACACTGAAGCTTTCTTT.

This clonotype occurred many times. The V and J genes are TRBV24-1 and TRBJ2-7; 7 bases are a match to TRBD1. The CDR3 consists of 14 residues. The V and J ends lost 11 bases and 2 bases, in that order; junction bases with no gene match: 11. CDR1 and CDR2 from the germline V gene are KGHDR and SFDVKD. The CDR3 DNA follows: TGTGCCAGCACCCCTCGGGACAGTCCCTACGAGCAGTACGTC. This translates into CASTPRDSPYEQYV.

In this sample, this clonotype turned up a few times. The CDR3 spells CSVDLGGRGGDTQYF. The CDR3 coding sequence is TGCAGCGTTGATTTGGGCGGGAGGGGTGGAGATACGCAGTATTTT. The J gene is TRBJ2-3, the V gene TRBV29-1; 9 nucleotides match TRBD2. Germline trimming cut 3 bases from V and 5 bases from J; bases unmatched to any gene: 9. The germline gives CDR1 SQVTM, CDR2 ANQGSEA. The CDR3 loop spans 15 amino acids.